The 12 T cell receptor beta chains listed next were all sequenced from one sample in a study of T-cell memory formation after mild COVID-19. One entry per CDR3 protein, called by TCRdb with MiXCR from the 5' RACE reads. The sample lists a few hundred thousand distinct CDR3 sequences, approximately 14% occurring once. The sequenced material came from PBMCs or a T cell subset sorted from them (not recorded which). These receptors came from a man younger than 35 who had mild COVID-19 (a few samples of this study predate the infection). Cell type and time point are not known.

This chain links TRBV28 with TRBJ1-2; unclear D gene. There are 14 residues in the CDR3. The V and J ends lost 6 bases and 4 bases respectively, with 15 bases between them. Germline CDR1 and CDR2: MDHEN and SYDVKM. The CDR3 here is CASRGTSVVYGYTF. The CDR3 bases are TGTGCCAGCAGGGGAACATCAGTAGTCTATGGCTACACCTTC.

J is TRBJ2-1 and V is TRBV11-3, with 9 bases lining up with TRBD2. The CDR3 is 16 amino acids. The germline V gene encodes CDR1 SGHNT and CDR2 YENEEA. V lost 1 base and J lost 8; bases outside the gene matches: 9. The CDR3 sequence is CASSLGGGAGVHEQFF. For the CDR3, the DNA is TGTGCCAGCAGCTTAGGCGGGGGGGCAGGGGTTCATGAGCAGTTCTTC.

This chain connects TRBV28 to TRBJ1-1; tentative D call: TRBD1 (6 bases). CDR1 is MDHEN, CDR2 SYDVKM, per germline. The CDR3 has 14 amino acids. V shed 5 bases and J shed 8 bases, with 18 bases lying between them. The CDR3 spells CASSTQGLFLEAFF. In DNA, the CDR3 is TGTGCCAGCAGTACCCAGGGGCTCTTCCTCGAAGCTTTCTTT.

There are a few counts of this clonotype. The chain is built from TRBV6-5 and TRBJ2-7; possible D gene TRBD1, 6 bases. The CDR3 loop spans 13 amino acids. Germline V gene data show CDR1 as MNHEY and CDR2 as SVGAGI. Trimming shortened V by 2 bases and J by 3 bases, and 8 bases separated the two germline ends. CDR3 bases: TGTGCCAGCAGTTACGGCAGGGGCTACGAGCAGTACGTC. It translates to CASSYGRGYEQYV.

The chain is built from TRBV5-6 and TRBJ2-2; 13 nucleotides match TRBD2. The CDR3 runs to 17 residues. The germline CDR1 and CDR2 sequences are SGHDT and YYEEEE. With 3 bases clipped from V and 4 bases from J, the junction kept 6 bases outside the gene matches. CDR3 loop: CASSSRLAGGSTGELFF. CDR3 coding DNA: TGTGCCAGCAGCTCCAGACTAGCGGGGGGTAGCACCGGGGAGCTGTTTTTT.

The rearrangement links TRBV29-1 to TRBJ2-3, with D possibly called TRBD1 or TRBD2 (7 bases each). V gave up 4 bases and J gave up 6 bases, with 14 bases separating them. There are 13 residues in the CDR3. CDR1 and CDR2 from the germline V gene are SQVTM and ANQGSEA. CDR3 amino acids: CSVVVRGGDTQYF. CDR3 nucleotides: TGCAGCGTTGTTGTCAGGGGGGGGGATACGCAGTATTTT.

The chain combines TRBV2 with TRBJ2-2, with 11 positions matching TRBD2. Germline lookup yields CDR1 SNHLY and CDR2 FYNNEI. With 4 bases clipped from V and 4 bases from J, the junction kept 2 bases outside the gene matches. The CDR3 covers 15 residues. The CDR3 protein is CASSGTSGRTGELFF. CDR3 DNA: TGTGCCAGCAGTGGGACTAGCGGGCGCACCGGGGAGCTGTTTTTT.

In this sample, this clonotype turned up a few times. The chain is built from TRBV28 and TRBJ1-2; D is undetermined. The CDR3 has 14 residues. CDR1 and CDR2 (germline): MDHEN, SYDVKM. V dropped 3 bases and J dropped 2 bases, with 10 bases sitting between them. The chain's CDR3 is CASSLPGSNYGYTF. DNA of the CDR3: TGTGCCAGCAGTTTGCCCGGCAGCAACTATGGCTACACCTTC.

This clonotype was seen a few times. CDR3 bases: TGTGCCAGCAGCCGACAGGGAAACGAGCAGTACTTC. Amino acids: CASSRQGNEQYF. V and J are TRBV7-9 and TRBJ2-7; TRBD1 agrees at 7 bases. Looked up from germline, CDR1 is SEHNR and CDR2 is FQNEAQ (reference sequence). V lost 5 bases and J lost 5; bases outside the gene matches: 3. The CDR3 has 12 amino acids. The full variable domain, in which reference TRBV7-9 and TRBJ2-7 provide the parts outside the CDR3, is DTGVSQNPRHKITKRGQNVTFRCDPISEHNRLYWYRQTLGQGPEFLTYFQNEAQLEKSRLLSDRFSAERPKGSFSTLEIQRTEQGDSAMYLCASSRQGNEQYFGPGTRLTVT.

This clonotype turned up a few times. The chain uses TRBV5-1 and TRBJ1-1; no reliable D call. V was pared by 3 bases and J by 1 base, with 10 bases between. Germline V lookup: CDR1 SGHRS, CDR2 YFSETQ. The CDR3 is 14 amino acids. The CDR3 is CASSWATANTEAFF. The CDR3 coding sequence is TGCGCCAGCAGCTGGGCAACAGCGAACACTGAAGCTTTCTTT.

The chain has TRBV19 and TRBJ1-1; D not resolved. The ends were cut back, 4 bases at V and 2 bases at J, with 14 bases in the middle. This CDR3 has 15 residues. Germline CDR1 reads LNHDA; CDR2 reads SQIVND (reference sequence). The CDR3 nucleotides read TGTGCCAGTAGTACGTCGGTTACACGCAACACTGAAGCTTTCTTT. Its protein is CASSTSVTRNTEAFF.

This clonotype was seen only a few times. The rearrangement joins TRBV6-6 to TRBJ2-3; D is perhaps TRBD2 (5 bases). The length of the CDR3 is 14 residues. From germline, CDR1 is MNHNY and CDR2 SVGAGI (reference sequence). The V end was cut by 5 bases, the J end by 5 bases, with 14 bases between. The DNA for the CDR3 is TGTGCCAGCAGTCCACTAGGACCCGGAGATACGCAGTATTTT. Translation gives CASSPLGPGDTQYF.